This T cell receptor beta chain was recovered during a study of CD8 T cells in ankylosing spondylitis. This clonotype was seen more than once but under ten times. Its antigen remains unknown. Study observations and caveats: There were earlier reports of some motif variants in reactive arthritis synovial fluid and blood. Reports say disease-linked clones showed up significantly more in matched ankylosing spondylitis synovial fluid. Characteristic, it appeared, of ankylosing spondylitis blood was a TCR beta motif of fewer than 10 highly homologous variants. Disease-linked clones were CD8+ and relatively rare in peripheral blood.

This CDR3 region has 13 residues. The V gene lost 4 bases and the J gene lost 10 bases, with 16 bases spanning the gap. CDR1 and CDR2 (germline): DFQATT, SNEGSKA (reference sequence). Each TCR beta library was made by quantitative 5'-RACE that incorporated molecular barcodes. TCRdb itself ran the 5' RACE reads through MiXCR, one entry per CDR3 protein. The repertoire holds 650,000 to 800,000 distinct CDR3 sequences, with around 20% as singletons. This chain connects TRBV20-1 to TRBJ1-4; weak D call: TRBD1 (6 bases). Input material: blood, either unsorted or a sorted T cell fraction (not recorded which). The sequence came from a male donor with ankylosing spondylitis. DNA for the CDR3: TGCAGTGCTACCGGGTCCCAAGGGGGAAAACTGTTTTTT. Its protein is CSATGSQGGKLFF.